These T cell receptor beta chains were read from a single sample in a study of blood T cell repertoires in COVID-19. Profiled with immunoSEQ multiplex PCR; TCRdb holds only in-frame clones, not every one. Among about 150,000 clones listed, more than 65% were seen once. Sequenced sample: peripheral blood. The receptor set was obtained from a man aged 70 or older with active or convalescent COVID-19. Both conserved end residues are part of each CDR3. Each record gives: D gene, V gene, J gene, clone size, CDR3 DNA, CDR3 protein. The D gene is left open where the match is weak. Only some rows state a clone size, as once, few, many or a class for expanded clones.

>NA|TRBV19|TRBJ2-7|NA
TGTGCCAGTAGTAGCAGGGTCCCCACCTACGAGCAGTACTTC
CASSSRVPTYEQYF
>NA|TRBV18|TRBJ1-4|NA
TGTGCCAGCTCAGACTCGGGCAGGGATGAAAAACTGTTTTTT
CASSDSGRDEKLFF
>NA|TRBV7-3|TRBJ2-7|few
TGTGCCAGCAGCTTAACTTCGGGACTCGAGCAGTACTTC
CASSLTSGLEQYF
>NA|TRBV18|TRBJ2-3|NA
TGTGCCAGCACTCCCCAAGGGGGGGGCACAGATACGCAGTATTTT
CASTPQGGGTDTQYF
>NA|TRBV11-2|TRBJ1-1|NA
TGTGCCAGCAGAACCGGGACACCATCCCAGGAAGCTTTCTTT
CASRTGTPSQEAFF
>TRBD2|TRBV11-3|TRBJ2-1|NA
TGTGCCAGCAGCTCGGGACTAGCGGGAGGAGGCGATGAGCAGTTCTTC
CASSSGLAGGGDEQFF
>TRBD1|TRBV19|TRBJ2-2|NA
TGTGCCAGTCCCGGACAGGGGGAAGGGGAGCTGTTTTTT
CASPGQGEGELFF
>TRBD1|TRBV5-8|TRBJ1-6|once
TGTGCCAGCAGCCCGGACAGGGGCCATAATTCACCCCTCCACTTT
CASSPDRGHNSPLHF
>NA|TRBV7-2|TRBJ1-1|NA
TGTGCCAGCAGCTTAAACAGGGTTTGGACTGAAGCTTTCTTT
CASSLNRVWTEAFF
>NA|TRBV18|TRBJ2-1|NA
TGTGCCAGCTCACCGACGACAGTCCACAATGAGCAGTTCTTC
CASSPTTVHNEQFF
>TRBD1|TRBV5-4|TRBJ2-5|NA
TGTGCCAGCAGCTTCGGACAGGGCACAGGGGAGACCCAGTACTTC
CASSFGQGTGETQYF
>TRBD1|TRBV7-2|TRBJ2-7|NA
TGTGCCAGCAGCCATCGGACAGGGGGCCACGAGCAGTACTTC
CASSHRTGGHEQYF
>NA|TRBV15|TRBJ1-2|NA
TGTGCCACCAGCAGAGCGCGGGGCCAGAACTATGGCTACACCTTC
CATSRARGQNYGYTF
>TRBD2|TRBV10-3|TRBJ2-1|once
TGTGCCATCAAAGATGGACTAGCGGGTGTCAATGAGCAGTTCTTC
CAIKDGLAGVNEQFF
>TRBD1|TRBV30|TRBJ2-1|NA
TGTGCCTGGAGTGCACCGGGGACAGGGGTCTATGAGCAGTTCTTC
CAWSAPGTGVYEQFF
>TRBD1|TRBV6-2/TRBV6-3|TRBJ2-1|once
TGTGCCAGCAGTTACCAGCCGGGACAGGGGGCTCTCAGCTCCTACAATGAGCAGTTCTTC
CASSYQPGQGALSSYNEQFF
>NA|TRBV25-1|TRBJ1-6|NA
TGTGCCAGCAGTGAATACCCGGGGGGAAAGGGTTCACCCCTCCACTTT
CASSEYPGGKGSPLHF
>NA|TRBV28|TRBJ2-7|NA
TGTGCCAGCAGCCGAGGGGGTAACGAGCAGTACTTC
CASSRGGNEQYF
>TRBD1|TRBV28|TRBJ1-1|few
TGTGCCAGCAGTTCGACAGGGTTCACTGAAGCTTTCTTT
CASSSTGFTEAFF
>TRBD1|TRBV5-1|TRBJ1-2|NA
TGCGCCAGCAGCCTTCAGGGGGCGGATGGCTACACCTTC
CASSLQGADGYTF
>NA|TRBV18|TRBJ1-2|NA
TGTGCCAGCTCACCACCGCGGGGCTTCAACTATGGCTACACCTTC
CASSPPRGFNYGYTF
>NA|TRBV7-2|TRBJ2-2|NA
TGTGCCAGCAGCTTTCGAGGGCGTATCGAGGACGGGGAGCTGTTTTTT
CASSFRGRIEDGELFF
>TRBD1|TRBV7-6|TRBJ1-2|NA
TGTGCCAGCAGCTTAGGGGGGACAGCCTCTAACTATGGCTACACCTTC
CASSLGGTASNYGYTF
>NA|TRBV28|TRBJ1-6|NA
TGTGCCAGCAGTGGCAGGGGCGAGTTTATAATTTCACCCCTCCACTTT
CASSGRGEFIISPLHF
>NA|TRBV28|TRBJ2-4|once
TGTGCCAGCAGTTTGTATGGGGCAAATGTGGTCGGGGCCAAAAACATTCAGTACTTC
CASSLYGANVVGAKNIQYF
>NA|TRBV15|TRBJ2-7|NA
TGTGCCACCAGCAGAGCGAATAGCGGAGCCTACGAGCAGTACTTC
CATSRANSGAYEQYF
>TRBD1|TRBV5-1|TRBJ1-2|NA
TGCGCCAGCAGCCCCCTCGGACAGGGGGCTACGTTTACCTTC
CASSPLGQGATFTF
>TRBD1|TRBV28|TRBJ1-2|once
TGTGCCAGCAGTCTCACAGGGGGGTTCTATGGCTACACCTTC
CASSLTGGFYGYTF
>NA|TRBV12-5|TRBJ1-1|NA
TGTGCTAGTGGTTCAAGATTGGGGGGCACTGAAGCTTTCTTT
CASGSRLGGTEAFF
>NA|TRBV5-1|TRBJ2-1|NA
TGCGCCAGCAGCTTAGGGGTGGGGCGATACAATGAGCAGTTCTTC
CASSLGVGRYNEQFF
>NA|TRBV18|TRBJ1-1|few
TGTGCCAGCTCACCGCAGGCAGGGAACACTGAAGCTTTCTTT
CASSPQAGNTEAFF
>NA|TRBV3-1/TRBV3-2|TRBJ1-1|NA
TGTGCCAGCAGCCCGAACCTGAATTGGAGAGCTTTCTTT
CASSPNLNWRAFF
>NA|TRBV27|TRBJ2-1|NA
TGTGCCAGCAGTTGGCAGGGGTTGGGATACAATGAGCAGTTCTTC
CASSWQGLGYNEQFF
>NA|TRBV7-9|TRBJ1-2|NA
TGTGCCAGCAGCTTATGGCAGGAGGGTGGCTACACCTTC
CASSLWQEGGYTF
>TRBD2|TRBV27|TRBJ2-1|NA
TGTGCCAGCAGTCCCGGGACTAGCGGGGCTTACAATGAGCAGTTCTTC
CASSPGTSGAYNEQFF
>NA|TRBV28|TRBJ2-7|NA
TGTGCCAGCGGTCAGAGGGGAGGTGGCTACGAGCAGTACTTC
CASGQRGGGYEQYF
>NA|TRBV7-2|TRBJ2-7|NA
TGTGCCAGCAGCTTAGCGAGCTCGCGCGAGCAGTACTTC
CASSLASSREQYF
>TRBD1|TRBV5-6|TRBJ2-1|NA
TGTGCCAGCAGCCTGCTCCGGGACAGAGGGTACAATGAGCAGTTCTTC
CASSLLRDRGYNEQFF
>NA|TRBV2|TRBJ2-6|NA
TGTGCCAGCAAATGGCTAGCAGGGGCTGGGGCCAACGTCCTGACTTTC
CASKWLAGAGANVLTF
>NA|TRBV5-1|TRBJ1-1|NA
TGCGCCAGCAGCCCGGTCATGAGCGAGACTGAAGCTTTCTTT
CASSPVMSETEAFF
>NA|TRBV28|TRBJ2-5|NA
TGTGCCAGCAGTTTAAGGCCCCCCCGCGGGACCCAGTACTTC
CASSLRPPRGTQYF
>NA|TRBV28|TRBJ1-2|NA
TGTGCCAGCTACCGACAGGCCTCCTACACCTTC
CASYRQASYTF
>NA|TRBV2|TRBJ1-6|few
TGTGCCAGCTACCAGGGCCGCTATAATTCACCCCTCCACTTT
CASYQGRYNSPLHF
>NA|TRBV2|TRBJ1-5|NA
TGTGCCAGTAGAGGACTGCTCTATCAGCCCCAGCATTTT
CASRGLLYQPQHF
>NA|TRBV6-4|TRBJ1-5|NA
TGTGCCGACCGGACAGTGGCGAAGCCCCAGCATTTT
CADRTVAKPQHF
>NA|TRBV30|TRBJ1-6|NA
TGTGCCTGGAGTACAGGATTGAGTATCCGGAGCTCCTATAATTCACCCCTCCACTTT
CAWSTGLSIRSSYNSPLHF
>TRBD1|TRBV30|TRBJ1-2|NA
TGTGCCTGGAGCTGGACAGGGTTGGGCTACACCTTC
CAWSWTGLGYTF
>TRBD1|TRBV12-3/TRBV12-4|TRBJ2-7|NA
TGTGCCAGCAGACAGGGGGCAACCTACGAGCAGTACTTC
CASRQGATYEQYF
>TRBD2|TRBV5-1|TRBJ2-7|NA
TGCGCCAGCAGCGGGGCGCGGGAGCGATTCTACGAGCAGTACTTC
CASSGARERFYEQYF
>TRBD2|TRBV7-3|TRBJ2-7|NA
TGTGCCAGCAGCTTAAGGCTAGCGGGCCCCTACGAGCAGTACTTC
CASSLRLAGPYEQYF